This TCR beta chain emerged from a study of T cells after yellow fever vaccination. Study-level background: With SMART-Seq v4 Ultra Low Input, the fractions containing low cell numbers were prepared.

Germline values: CDR1 SGHTA, CDR2 FQGNSA. CDR3 size: 14 residues. The V end was cut by 2 bases, the J end by 3 bases, with 11 bases between. TCRdb called the 5' RACE reads again in MiXCR, with one record for every CDR3 protein. The sample shows about 13,000 distinct CDR3 sequences, 4.9% of them seen only once. General observations from the study: Once the booster was given, most primary-vaccination clones reappeared, at approximately 97% for CD4 and 88% for CD8. The secondary response was weaker but peaked faster, day 5 versus 15. Few clonotypes appeared in both CD4 and CD8 compartments.

This clonotype was found many times. The TCR comes from a man younger than 45 who received the YFV17D yellow fever vaccine. V is TRBV7-2 and J is TRBJ2-7, with D possibly being TRBD1 or TRBD2 (5 bases each). This sample comprised PBMCs, either bulk or a sorted T-cell subset (CD4+, CD8+, memory, or dextramer-sorted; not recorded which), obtained 45 days after the yellow fever booster vaccination. In DNA form, the CDR3 reads TGTGCCAGCAGCTTACCGGGGACCGTCTACGAGCAGTACTTC. Translation: CASSLPGTVYEQYF.